This is a list of T cell receptor beta chains from one sample in a study of blood T cell repertoires in COVID-19. Clones were sequenced by immunoSEQ multiplex PCR, and TCRdb holds only the in-frame ones, with some missing. The sample lists under 500,000 clones, roughly 89% occurring once. The sample comprised peripheral blood. Receptor source: a young woman with acute or convalescent COVID-19. Both conserved end residues are part of each CDR3. Expanded clones get a size class; other rows say once, few or many, or leave the size out.

TRBV19,TRBJ2-4,-,CASSIGSGKWDIQYF
TRBV12-3/TRBV12-4,TRBJ1-2,-,CASSLQENYGYTF
TRBV9,TRBJ2-7,-,CASSPQQGGEQYF
TRBV7-4,TRBJ2-5,-,CASSLPGLVAGGSYQETQYF
TRBV3-1/TRBV3-2,TRBJ2-5,-,CASSPKWRGGQQETQYF
TRBV18,TRBJ2-7,-,CASSLQQGGDYYEQYF
TRBV6-2/TRBV6-3,TRBJ2-3,-,CASSPHTSGTDTQYF
TRBV19,TRBJ2-7,-,CASTHLPRRYEQYF
TRBV7-2,TRBJ2-7,-,CASSHGGRYEQYF
TRBV27,TRBJ2-7,-,CASSGGQPVYEQYF
TRBV4-1,TRBJ2-7,-,CASSPNQGYEQYF
TRBV5-4,TRBJ2-7,-,CASSRRDRIYEQYF
TRBV5-6,TRBJ2-5,-,CASSLGGTPGETQYF
TRBV6-5,TRBJ1-2,-,CASRSGTNNYGYTF
TRBV9,TRBJ2-1,-,CASMGRTNEQFF
TRBV2,TRBJ1-5,-,CATKGTGTDQHF
TRBV11-2,TRBJ1-2,-,CASSSKYYGYTF
TRBV29-1,TRBJ2-7,-,CSALGLPMDEQYF
TRBV18,TRBJ2-5,-,CASSPTTSGGMETQYF
TRBV10-2,TRBJ2-5,-,CASSEGRVSETQYF
TRBV4-1,TRBJ2-5,-,CASSQASGALGLSTQYF
TRBV7-4,TRBJ2-2,-,CASSPPPGQRELFF
TRBV19,TRBJ1-1,-,CASSMIDRGGTEAFF
TRBV19,TRBJ1-6,few,CASTIEWSSYNSPLHF
TRBV30,TRBJ1-1,few,CVGSKMNTEAFF
TRBV7-8,TRBJ2-5,-,CASSSRQGGETQYF
TRBV4-2,TRBJ1-2,-,CASSQAPGTGFYGYTF
TRBV28,TRBJ1-2,-,CASCWEGTNYGYTF
TRBV7-8,TRBJ2-3,-,CASSSGQGARGTDTQYF
TRBV11-3,TRBJ2-7,once,CASSFQGSEQYF
TRBV19,TRBJ2-7,-,CASSIGSSYEQYF
TRBV3-1/TRBV3-2,TRBJ1-6,-,CASSHRQVNSPLHF
TRBV15,TRBJ2-2,-,CATTDHGGRGTGELFF
TRBV5-5,TRBJ1-1,-,CASSQGTTGWNTEAFF
TRBV30,TRBJ2-7,-,CAWALGATYEQYF
TRBV9,TRBJ1-3,-,CASSPQGGSSGNTIYF
TRBV5-8,TRBJ1-5,-,CASSLGIDPPNQPQHF
TRBV9,TRBJ2-3,-,CASSVTSGITDTQYF
TRBV9,TRBJ2-2,-,CASSTQSGTSGGAENTGELFF
TRBV9,TRBJ2-2,-,CASSATSAGELFF
TRBV10-1,TRBJ2-7,-,CASSEFPGAYEQYF
TRBV15,TRBJ2-3,-,CATSRDRNVNTQYF